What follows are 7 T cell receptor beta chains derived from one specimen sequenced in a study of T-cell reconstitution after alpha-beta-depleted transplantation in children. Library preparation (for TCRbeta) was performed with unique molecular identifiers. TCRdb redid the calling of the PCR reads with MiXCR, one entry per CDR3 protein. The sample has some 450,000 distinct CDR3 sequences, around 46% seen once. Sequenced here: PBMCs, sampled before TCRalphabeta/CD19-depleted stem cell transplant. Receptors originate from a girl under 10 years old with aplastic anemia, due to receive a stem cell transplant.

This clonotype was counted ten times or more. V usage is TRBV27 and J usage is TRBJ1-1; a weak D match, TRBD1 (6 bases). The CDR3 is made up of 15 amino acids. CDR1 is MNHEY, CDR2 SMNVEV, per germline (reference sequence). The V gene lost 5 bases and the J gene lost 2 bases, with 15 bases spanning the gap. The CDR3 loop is CASSPSRTANTEAFF. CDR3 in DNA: TGTGCCAGCAGTCCCTCCCGGACAGCCAACACTGAAGCTTTCTTT.

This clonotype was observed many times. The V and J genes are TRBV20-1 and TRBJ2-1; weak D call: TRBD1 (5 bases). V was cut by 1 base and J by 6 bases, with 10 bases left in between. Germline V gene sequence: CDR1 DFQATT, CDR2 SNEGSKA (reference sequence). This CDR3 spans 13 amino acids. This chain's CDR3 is CSARVAGLNEQFF. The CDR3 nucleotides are TGCAGTGCTAGAGTGGCAGGGCTCAATGAGCAGTTCTTC.

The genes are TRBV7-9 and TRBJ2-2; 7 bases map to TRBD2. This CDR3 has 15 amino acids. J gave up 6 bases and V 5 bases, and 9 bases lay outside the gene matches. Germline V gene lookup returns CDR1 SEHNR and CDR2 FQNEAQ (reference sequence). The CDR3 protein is CASSPGLVMAGELFF. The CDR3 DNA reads TGTGCCAGCAGCCCCGGACTAGTCATGGCCGGGGAGCTGTTTTTT.

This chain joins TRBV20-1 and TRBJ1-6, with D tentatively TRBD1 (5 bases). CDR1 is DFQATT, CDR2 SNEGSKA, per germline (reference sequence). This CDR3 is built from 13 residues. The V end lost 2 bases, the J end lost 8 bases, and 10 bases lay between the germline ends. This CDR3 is CSARRDGDSPLHF. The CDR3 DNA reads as TGCAGTGCTAGAAGGGACGGTGATTCACCCCTCCACTTT.

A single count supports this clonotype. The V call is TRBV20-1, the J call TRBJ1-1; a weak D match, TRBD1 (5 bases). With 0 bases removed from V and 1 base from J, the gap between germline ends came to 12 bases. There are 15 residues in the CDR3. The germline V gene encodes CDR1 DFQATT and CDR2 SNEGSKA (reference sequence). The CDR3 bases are TGCAGTGCTAGAGATTTTGGCAGGGAGAACACTGAAGCTTTCTTT. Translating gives CSARDFGRENTEAFF.

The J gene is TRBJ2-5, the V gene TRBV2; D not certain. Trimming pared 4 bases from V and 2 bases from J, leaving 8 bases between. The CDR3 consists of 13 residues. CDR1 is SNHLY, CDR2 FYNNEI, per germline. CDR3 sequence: CASSVARQETQYF. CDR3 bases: TGTGCCAGCAGTGTTGCTAGGCAAGAGACCCAGTACTTC.

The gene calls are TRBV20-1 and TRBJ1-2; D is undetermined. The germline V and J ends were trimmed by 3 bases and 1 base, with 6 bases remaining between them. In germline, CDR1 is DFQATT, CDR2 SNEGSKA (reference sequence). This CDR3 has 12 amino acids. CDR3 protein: CSASSNNYGYTF. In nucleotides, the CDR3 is TGCAGTGCTAGTTCTAATAACTATGGCTACACCTTC.